The rows below give T cell receptor beta chains drawn from one sample of a study of T-cell memory formation after mild COVID-19. Each CDR3 protein is one row after TCRdb ran MiXCR on the 5' RACE reads. The sample yields fewer than 90,000 distinct CDR3 sequences, more than 11% seen once. The specimen was PBMCs or a T cell subset sorted from them (not recorded which). The receptors stem from an adult woman who had mild COVID-19 (a few samples of this study predate the infection). Cell type and time point are not known. Each CDR3 is given with its conserved first and last residue. A D gene is named only where the DNA matches it firmly. Expanded clones are given a class, and other clones once, few, many or no size at all.

>TRBV5-1|TRBJ2-5|.|few
CASSLGRGTQEETQYF
TGCGCCAGCAGCTTAGGCCGAGGGACACAGGAAGAGACCCAGTACTTC
>TRBV7-9|TRBJ1-6|.|.
CASSLDSGHSPLHF
TGTGCCAGCAGCTTAGACAGCGGCCATTCACCCCTCCACTTT
>TRBV29-1|TRBJ2-1|TRBD2|.
CSVQTSGRGEQFF
TGCAGCGTGCAGACTAGCGGGAGAGGGGAGCAGTTCTTC
>TRBV9|TRBJ2-7|.|few
CASSVAGDEQYF
TGTGCCAGCAGCGTAGCTGGGGACGAGCAGTACTTC
>TRBV9|TRBJ2-1|TRBD2|few
CASSVDLAGLSNEQFF
TGTGCCAGCAGCGTAGATCTAGCGGGTCTGTCCAATGAGCAGTTCTTC
>TRBV24-1|TRBJ2-1|.|.
CATSDSIPDSVSSYNEQFF
TGTGCCACCAGTGACTCCATCCCTGACAGCGTGAGCTCCTACAATGAGCAGTTCTTC
>TRBV10-3|TRBJ2-2|TRBD2|few
CAISGLAGAVNTGELFF
TGTGCCATCAGTGGGCTAGCGGGGGCCGTGAACACCGGGGAGCTGTTTTTT
>TRBV27|TRBJ1-1|TRBD1|few
CASSLGPGGTEAFF
TGTGCCAGCAGTTTAGGTCCAGGGGGCACTGAAGCTTTCTTT
>TRBV2|TRBJ2-1|.|.
CASGPEVGYNEQFF
TGTGCCAGCGGACCAGAGGTGGGGTACAATGAGCAGTTCTTC
>TRBV7-8|TRBJ2-7|TRBD1|few
CASSSYDRASSYEQYF
TGTGCCAGCAGCTCGTACGACAGGGCGAGCTCCTACGAGCAGTACTTC
>TRBV5-1|TRBJ2-2|.|.
CASSSYPRDTLTGELFF
TGCGCCAGCAGCTCGTACCCCCGGGACACCCTCACCGGGGAGCTGTTTTTT